These T cell receptor beta chains were read from a single sample in a study of OX40 agonist ivuxolimab in advanced cancers. Generated by immunoSEQ multiplex PCR, the TCRdb table keeps only in-frame clones and is missing some. The data contain 15,000 to 25,000 clones, 84% of them singletons. The specimen was CD4+ or CD8+ T cells sorted from blood, collected in a trial of the OX40 agonist ivuxolimab. These receptors all stem from an adult with an advanced solid tumor such as melanoma, head and neck, liver or kidney cancer. The CDR3 runs from the conserved cysteine through the conserved F or W. The listing skips clone size in some rows; elsewhere it reads once, few, many or a size class.

>TRBJ1-2|NA|TRBV10-3
CAIAGTGSVIDGYTF
>TRBJ2-7|NA|TRBV11-2
CASSLRGSHSYEQYF
>TRBJ2-1|NA|TRBV11-3
CASSFYGGSGNEQFF
>TRBJ2-1|NA|TRBV7-3
CASSLSPLASSYNEQFF
>TRBJ1-1|once|TRBV5-1
CASSLGGRGVSEAFF
>NA|NA|TRBV28
CASSAGTGAYEQYF
>TRBJ2-7|NA|TRBV6-5
CASTEGQGAYEQYF
>TRBJ2-1|NA|TRBV2
CASRTDRAAYNEQFF
>TRBJ2-1|NA|TRBV4-1
CASSQGRVWGGEQFF
>TRBJ2-2|NA|TRBV7-8
CASSLRGSPRGTGELFF
>TRBJ2-7|NA|TRBV7-3
CASSLTGDEQYF
>TRBJ1-4|few|TRBV18
CASSPSQGTRTATNEKLFF
>TRBJ1-1|NA|TRBV2
CASRSDRETEAFF
>TRBJ2-6|NA|TRBV28
CASSLSGAGANVLTF
>TRBJ2-1|NA|TRBV4-2
CASQGSGGFSYNEQFF
>TRBJ1-1|NA|TRBV2
CAGRVNTEAFF
>TRBJ1-5|NA|TRBV7-2
CASSPRRDNQPQHF
>TRBJ1-5|NA|TRBV19
CASSADRDKSQHF
>TRBJ2-7|NA|TRBV4-3
CASSQDPIGANSYEQCF
>TRBJ2-5|NA|TRBV2
CASSGGRGQGETQYF
>TRBJ2-7|NA|TRBV11-2
CASSLEWGSSYEQYF
>TRBJ2-7|NA|TRBV10-3
CAISGLSYEQYF
>TRBJ2-1|NA|TRBV4-3
CASSQARGPGQMNEQFF
>TRBJ2-1|NA|TRBV28
CASSSGTGKYNEQFF
>TRBJ2-7|NA|TRBV2
CASTRGRSRHEQYF
>TRBJ2-1|NA|TRBV28
CASSFLIITQDSYNEQFF
>TRBJ1-1|NA|TRBV6-5
CASSYVPKNTEAFF
>TRBJ2-5|NA|TRBV28
CASSLIGQETQYF
>TRBJ2-1|NA|TRBV4-3
CASSQMRGRYNEQFF
>TRBJ2-7|NA|TRBV7-9
CASSLEVPDEQYF
>TRBJ2-5|NA|TRBV30
CAWGLAPAMETQYF
>TRBJ2-7|NA|TRBV10-3
CAIRDSAYEQYF
>NA|NA|TRBV5-1
CASSLDFAYEQYF
>TRBJ2-7|NA|TRBV30
CAWSTGNPYEQYF
>TRBJ1-2|once|TRBV5-8
CASSLRGTASNYGYTF
>TRBJ1-1|NA|TRBV4-1
CASSQVVSATGTNTEAFF
>TRBJ1-5|NA|TRBV5-6
CASSLGPPSSNQPQHF
>TRBJ1-2|NA|TRBV5-1
CASSLGQGYYGYTF
>TRBJ2-6|NA|TRBV25-1
CASSEFEGSGANVLTF
>TRBJ2-5|NA|TRBV5-1
CASSLGVDGGRETQYF
>TRBJ1-5|NA|TRBV28
CASSLTGTGSLGDQPQHF
>TRBJ1-1|NA|TRBV7-8
CASSWDRLGTEAFF